Each of the 9 T cell receptor beta chains below was sequenced from the same sample in a study of cytomegalovirus exposure and HLA in healthy donors. Amplification used 60 Vbeta primers and 13 Jbeta primers. Measured with immunoSEQ multiplex PCR; TCRdb has only the in-frame clones, and not every one. Here the sample spans a few hundred thousand clones, around 82% being singletons. Input material: PBMCs. The receptors derive from a woman younger than 45 in good health and CMV-seronegative.

This clone has a handful of counts. This chain connects TRBV7-3 to TRBJ1-1; possibly TRBD1 for D (5 bases). This CDR3 contains 14 residues. Germline CDR1 and CDR2: SGHTA and FQGTGA. V shed 5 bases and J shed 7 bases, with 17 bases lying between them. DNA for the CDR3: TGTGCCAGCAGCCTGCAGCCGGGGGGAGTTGAAGCTTTCTTT. It is translated as CASSLQPGGVEAFF.

The chain recombines TRBV7-6 with TRBJ2-2; tentative D call: TRBD1 (5 bases). Per germline, CDR1 SGHVS and CDR2 FNYEAQ. The V end was cut by 2 bases, the J end by 7 bases, with 5 bases between. The CDR3 is 12 amino acids. Here the CDR3 reads CASSLRGGELFF. The DNA for the CDR3 is TGTGCCAGCAGCTTAAGGGGCGGGGAGCTGTTTTTT.

The chain combines TRBV5-8 with TRBJ2-5; 11 bases line up with TRBD2. The J call may be mistaken, given a closer DNA end match to TRBJ2-7. The germline CDR1 and CDR2 sequences are SGHTS and YDEGEE. The CDR3 is 16 residues long. This chain's CDR3 is CASSRGTSGGFYEQYF. CDR3 bases: TGTGCCAGCAGCCGGGGGACTAGCGGAGGGTTCTACGAGCAGTACTTC.

V and J are TRBV11-2 and TRBJ2-3; D might be TRBD1 (5 bases). The V gene lost 8 bases and the J gene lost 2 bases, with 20 bases spanning the gap. The germline CDR1 and CDR2 sequences are SGHAT and FQNNGV. This CDR3 contains 16 residues. The CDR3 spells CASVQAGASNTDTQYF. The CDR3 DNA reads TGTGCCAGCGTCCAGGCTGGGGCCTCCAACACAGATACGCAGTATTTT.

The V and J genes are TRBV2 and TRBJ1-2; 9 nucleotides agree with TRBD1. Germline CDR1 reads SNHLY; CDR2 reads FYNNEI. This CDR3 comprises 15 residues. The V gene end was trimmed by 6 bases and the J gene end by 8 bases; junction bases not matched to a gene: 13. The CDR3 DNA reads TGTGCCAGCAGCTACCGGGACAGGGCCTCCCGAGGCTACACCTTC. It encodes CASSYRDRASRGYTF.

The chain joins TRBV5-1 to TRBJ2-5; 12 bases fit TRBD2. Unmatched junction bases numbered 8, after V lost 0 bases and J lost 5 bases. The CDR3 length is 17 residues. In germline, CDR1 is SGHRS, CDR2 YFSETQ. The DNA of the CDR3 is TGCGCCAGCAGCTTGGCCGCTAGCGGGGGGGCGTGGGAGACCCAGTACTTC. It codes for CASSLAASGGAWETQYF.

The rearrangement uses TRBV10-3 and TRBJ1-1; D might be TRBD1 (5 bases). V was trimmed by 10 bases and J by 0 bases, leaving 12 bases between them. Germline-derived CDR1 and CDR2 are ENHRY and SYGVKD. The CDR3 length is 13 residues. This CDR3 reads CANGPGMNTEAFF. CDR3 in DNA: TGTGCCAACGGGCCAGGGATGAACACTGAAGCTTTCTTT.

The chain couples TRBV6-1 to TRBJ2-1; 7 nucleotides align to TRBD1. Germline V gene lookup returns CDR1 MNHNS and CDR2 SASEGT. The CDR3 is made up of 13 amino acids. With 6 bases clipped from V and 8 bases from J, the junction kept 7 bases outside the gene matches. The CDR3 sequence is CASRITGADEQFF. Here the CDR3 DNA reads TGTGCCAGCAGGATAACAGGGGCCGATGAGCAGTTCTTC.

This rearrangement joins TRBV29-1 to TRBJ2-5; TRBD2 aligns across 7 bases. The CDR3 has 16 amino acids. V gave up 6 bases and J gave up 2 bases; unmatched junction bases: 15. Germline V gene sequence: CDR1 SQVTM, CDR2 ANQGSEA. The CDR3 protein is CSVGGRGGHSQETQYF. CDR3 nucleotide sequence: TGCAGCGTCGGGGGTAGGGGAGGGCATTCTCAAGAGACCCAGTACTTC.